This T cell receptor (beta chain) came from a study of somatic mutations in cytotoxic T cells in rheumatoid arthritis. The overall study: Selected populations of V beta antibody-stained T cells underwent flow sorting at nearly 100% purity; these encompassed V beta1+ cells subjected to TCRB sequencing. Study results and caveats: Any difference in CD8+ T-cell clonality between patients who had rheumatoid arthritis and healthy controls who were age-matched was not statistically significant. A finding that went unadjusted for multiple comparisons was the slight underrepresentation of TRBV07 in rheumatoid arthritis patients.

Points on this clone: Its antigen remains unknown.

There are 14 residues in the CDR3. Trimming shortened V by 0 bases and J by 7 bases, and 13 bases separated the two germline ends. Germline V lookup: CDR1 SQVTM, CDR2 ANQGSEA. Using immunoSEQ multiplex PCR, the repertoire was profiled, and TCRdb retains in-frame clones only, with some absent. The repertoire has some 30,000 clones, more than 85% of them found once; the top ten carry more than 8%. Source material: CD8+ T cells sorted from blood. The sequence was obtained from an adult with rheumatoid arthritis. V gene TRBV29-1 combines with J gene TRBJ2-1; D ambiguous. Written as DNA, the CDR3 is TGCAGCGTTGAAGATCTATCCAGTGATAATGAGCAGTTCTTC. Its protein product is CSVEDLSSDNEQFF.